The 20 T cell receptor beta chains given below trace back to one sample, sequenced in a study of cytomegalovirus exposure and HLA in healthy donors. The PCR contained 60 Vbeta and 13 Jbeta primers. Data came from immunoSEQ multiplex PCR; TCRdb stores just in-frame clones and leaves some out. The sample lists 100,000 to 150,000 clones; about four fifths were seen once. Sequences were obtained from PBMCs. These receptors were collected from a woman between 45 and 60 years old in good health and CMV-seropositive.

This chain uses TRBV9 with TRBJ2-2; 9 bases fit TRBD2. V lost 3 bases to trimming and J lost 2 bases; unmatched junction nucleotides: 5. CDR3 length: 16 residues. The germline V gene has CDR1 SGDLS and CDR2 YYNGEE. CDR3 protein: CASSAGLAPNTGELFF. CDR3 in DNA: TGTGCCAGCAGCGCGGGACTAGCCCCTAACACCGGGGAGCTGTTTTTT. The complete variable domain, with remaining parts taken from reference TRBV9 and TRBJ2-2, reads DSGVTQTPKHLITATGQRVTLRCSPRSGDLSVYWYQQSLDQGLQFLIQYYNGEERAKGNILERFSAQQFPDLHSELNLSSLELGDSALYFCASSAGLAPNTGELFFGEGSRLTVL.

The chain's CDR3 is CASSQYPKGTSYEQYF. CDR3 coding DNA: TGCGCCAGCAGCCAATACCCCAAGGGGACATCCTACGAGCAGTACTTC. The chain is built from TRBV4-1 and TRBJ2-7; possible D gene TRBD1, 6 bases. V was shortened by 2 bases and J by 1 base, with 15 bases between the two germline ends. The CDR3 length is 16 residues. The germline CDR1 and CDR2 sequences are MGHRA and YSYEKL.

The chain links TRBV6-1 to TRBJ1-5, with D unresolved. The CDR3 length is 14 residues. In germline, CDR1 is MNHNS, CDR2 SASEGT. V was shortened by 1 base and J by 4 bases, with 8 bases between the two germline ends. The CDR3 DNA sequence: TGTGCCAGCAGTGAAGTTCCCAGGAATCAGCCCCAGCATTTT. Its protein is CASSEVPRNQPQHF.

This clone was seen a single time. The rearrangement joins TRBV29-1 to TRBJ1-4; the D is unclear. The CDR3 is made up of 14 amino acids. Trimming removed 4 bases from V and 0 bases from J, with 9 bases in between. Per the germline V gene, CDR1 is SQVTM and CDR2 is ANQGSEA. CDR3 sequence reads: CSVAPVATNEKLFF. CDR3 bases: TGCAGCGTTGCCCCCGTCGCAACTAATGAAAAACTGTTTTTT.

V gene TRBV7-9 combines with J gene TRBJ2-2; D is uncertain. The CDR3 spans 16 residues. The germline V gene has CDR1 SEHNR and CDR2 FQNEAQ (reference sequence). V lost 1 base and J lost 0, with 9 bases in between. CDR3 in amino acids: CASSLVAGPNTGELFF. CDR3 coding DNA: TGTGCCAGCAGCTTAGTTGCAGGCCCGAACACCGGGGAGCTGTTTTTT.

The rearrangement links TRBV18 to TRBJ1-3; maybe TRBD1 (5 bases). The CDR3 loop spans 18 amino acids. Per the germline V gene, CDR1 is KGHSH and CDR2 is LQKENI. The V gene lost 3 bases and the J gene lost 3 bases, with 21 bases spanning the gap. Written as DNA, the CDR3 is TGTGCCAGCTCACCGATGGCAGGAGTGGGGGGAAGTGGAAACACCATATATTTT. Its protein product is CASSPMAGVGGSGNTIYF. The whole variable domain, remainder taken from reference TRBV18 and TRBJ1-3, is NAGVMQNPRHLVRRRGQEARLRCSPMKGHSHVYWYRQLPEEGLKFMVYLQKENIIDESGMPKERFSAEFPKEGPSILRIQQVVRGDSAAYFCASSPMAGVGGSGNTIYFGEGSWLTVV.

The chain uses TRBV4-3 and TRBJ1-4; D not certain. CDR1 LGHNA and CDR2 YSLEER come from the germline V gene. The CDR3 loop spans 16 amino acids. Trimming left V 0 bases short and J 4 bases short, with 12 bases between. The CDR3 DNA reads TGCGCCAGCAGCCAAGAAGCTCAGGCGATTAATGAAAAACTGTTTTTT. This codes for CASSQEAQAINEKLFF.

This chain links TRBV5-5 with TRBJ2-3; 8 bases align to TRBD2. V lost 0 bases and J lost 4; bases outside the gene matches: 10. Germline values: CDR1 SGHKS, CDR2 YYEKEE (reference sequence). The CDR3 extends over 17 amino acids. The CDR3 loop is CASSLGTAGGAADTQYF. The CDR3 nucleotides read TGTGCCAGCAGCTTGGGTACGGCGGGGGGAGCAGCAGATACGCAGTATTTT.

The V call is TRBV6-5, the J call TRBJ1-1, with TRBD1 matching 7 bases. The junction had 5 bases not matched to a gene; V was cut back by 6 bases and J by 1 base. CDR1 is MNHEY and CDR2 is SVGAGI in the germline V gene. The CDR3 runs 14 residues. The CDR3 sequence: CASRFRDRNTEAFF. For the CDR3, the DNA is TGTGCCAGCAGGTTCCGGGACAGGAACACTGAAGCTTTCTTT.

In this sample, this clone turned up once. The rearrangement links TRBV7-9 to TRBJ1-1, with 7 bases lining up with TRBD1. CDR1 is SEHNR, CDR2 FQNEAQ, per germline (reference sequence). Trimming removed 6 bases from V and 4 bases from J; junction bases left unmatched: 8. The CDR3 has 14 residues. CDR3 region: CASSSDRVLTEAFF. The CDR3 DNA follows: TGTGCCAGCAGTTCCGACAGGGTTCTCACTGAAGCTTTCTTT.

J is TRBJ2-7 and V is TRBV6-5; 8 bases fit TRBD1. With V trimmed by 8 bases and J by 3 bases, 3 bases remained unmatched. Germline assignment: CDR1 MNHEY and CDR2 SVGAGI. The CDR3 is made up of 12 amino acids. The CDR3 spells CASRGTGYEQYF. CDR3 bases: TGTGCCAGCCGTGGGACAGGCTACGAGCAGTACTTC.

V and J are TRBV30 and TRBJ1-6; a weak D match, TRBD1 (6 bases). Germline-derived CDR1 and CDR2 are GTSNPN and SVGIG (reference sequence). CDR3 length: 15 residues. V was cut by 0 bases and J by 10 bases, with 16 bases left in between. The CDR3 loop reads CAWSVGGALGSPLHF. The CDR3, as DNA: TGTGCCTGGAGTGTAGGGGGGGCACTCGGATCACCCCTCCACTTT.

This sequence joins TRBV5-5 and TRBJ1-5; 7 bases match TRBD1. Germline V gene data show CDR1 as SGHKS and CDR2 as YYEKEE (reference sequence). This CDR3 comprises 16 residues. V trimming: 4 bases; J trimming: 3 bases; junction bases outside the gene matches: 10. The CDR3 DNA follows: TGTGCCAGCAGCATACACCACGGACAGGTCAATCAGCCCCAGCATTTT. This translates into CASSIHHGQVNQPQHF.

The chain has TRBV19 and TRBJ2-7, with TRBD2 matching over 14 bases. The germline gives CDR1 LNHDA, CDR2 SQIVND (reference sequence). J was trimmed by 2 bases and V by 5 bases; bases with no gene match: 8. This CDR3 has 17 amino acids. CDR3 DNA sequence: TGTGCCAGTAGTGGCGGACTAGCGGGGGGCCACCCCTACGAGCAGTACTTC. Translated, it gives CASSGGLAGGHPYEQYF.

The rearrangement links TRBV19 to TRBJ1-2; perhaps TRBD1 as D (5 bases). CDR1 is LNHDA and CDR2 is SQIVND in the germline V gene (reference sequence). V lost 3 bases and J 4 bases, leaving 12 bases between the germline ends. The CDR3 length is 14 residues. CDR3 sequence reads: CASSIAGRGYGYTF. The CDR3 nucleotides read TGTGCCAGTAGTATTGCAGGGAGGGGCTATGGCTACACCTTC.

V usage is TRBV9 and J usage is TRBJ2-7; 9 nucleotides agree with TRBD1. Germline CDR1 is SGDLS and CDR2 is YYNGEE. The CDR3 covers 13 residues. Trimming removed 4 bases from V and 7 bases from J; junction bases left unmatched: 6. CDR3 nucleotides: TGTGCCAGCAGCCTACAGGGGGCTAGTGAGCAGTACTTC. Encoded protein: CASSLQGASEQYF.

The gene calls are TRBV5-1 and TRBJ2-1, with 11 positions matching TRBD2. Germline assignment: CDR1 SGHRS and CDR2 YFSETQ. This CDR3 spans 15 amino acids. The V segment lost 0 bases and the J segment 10 bases; nucleotides outside the gene matches: 6. This CDR3 reads CASSLDLAGGGEQFF. For the CDR3, the DNA is TGCGCCAGCAGCTTGGACCTAGCGGGAGGTGGGGAGCAGTTCTTC.

The J gene is TRBJ1-6, the V gene TRBV9, with unresolved D. CDR3 size: 15 residues. Trimming shortened V by 4 bases and J by 14 bases, and 22 bases separated the two germline ends. Per the germline V gene, CDR1 is SGDLS and CDR2 is YYNGEE. As DNA, the CDR3 is TGTGCCAGCAGCCCCGGCATTGAGGCCCGCCCGACCCTCCACTTT. Amino acid sequence: CASSPGIEARPTLHF.

The chain has TRBV5-6 and TRBJ1-1; D call uncertain. CDR3 length equals 13 residues. CDR1 SGHDT and CDR2 YYEEEE come from the germline V gene. The V and J ends lost 1 base and 3 bases respectively, with 7 bases between them. DNA for the CDR3: TGTGCCAGCAGCTTGAGGCGGTACACTGAAGCTTTCTTT. It yields the protein CASSLRRYTEAFF.

The chain links TRBV5-6 to TRBJ2-2; D gene unclear. The CDR3 has 15 residues. Trimming removed 1 base from V and 0 bases from J, with 7 bases in between. Per germline, CDR1 SGHDT and CDR2 YYEEEE. The CDR3 loop is CASSLFYPNTGELFF. DNA for the CDR3: TGTGCCAGCAGCTTGTTTTATCCGAACACCGGGGAGCTGTTTTTT.